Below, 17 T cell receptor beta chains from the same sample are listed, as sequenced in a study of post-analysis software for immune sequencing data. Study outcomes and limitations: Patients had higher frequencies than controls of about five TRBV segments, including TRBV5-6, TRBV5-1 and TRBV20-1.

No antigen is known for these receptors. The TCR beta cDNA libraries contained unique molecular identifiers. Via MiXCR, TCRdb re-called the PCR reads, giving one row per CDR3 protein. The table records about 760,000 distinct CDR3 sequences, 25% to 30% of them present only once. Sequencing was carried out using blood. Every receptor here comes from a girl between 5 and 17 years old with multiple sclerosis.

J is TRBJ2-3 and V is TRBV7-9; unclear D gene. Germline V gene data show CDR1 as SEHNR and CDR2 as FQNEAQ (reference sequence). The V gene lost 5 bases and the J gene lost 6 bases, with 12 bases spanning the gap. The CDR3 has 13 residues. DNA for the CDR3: TGTGCCAGCAGCCGATTCGTTGAGGATACGCAGTATTTT. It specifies CASSRFVEDTQYF. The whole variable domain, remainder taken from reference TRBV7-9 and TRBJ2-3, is DTGVSQNPRHKITKRGQNVTFRCDPISEHNRLYWYRQTLGQGPEFLTYFQNEAQLEKSRLLSDRFSAERPKGSFSTLEIQRTEQGDSAMYLCASSRFVEDTQYFGPGTRLTVL.

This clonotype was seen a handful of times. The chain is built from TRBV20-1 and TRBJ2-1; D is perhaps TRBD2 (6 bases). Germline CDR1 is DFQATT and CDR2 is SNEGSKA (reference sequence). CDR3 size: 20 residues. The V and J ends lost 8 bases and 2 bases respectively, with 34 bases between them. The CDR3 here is CSTTKAAGTYAGLPYNEQFF. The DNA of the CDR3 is TGCAGTACCACCAAAGCCGCAGGGACTTATGCGGGATTGCCCTACAATGAGCAGTTCTTC.

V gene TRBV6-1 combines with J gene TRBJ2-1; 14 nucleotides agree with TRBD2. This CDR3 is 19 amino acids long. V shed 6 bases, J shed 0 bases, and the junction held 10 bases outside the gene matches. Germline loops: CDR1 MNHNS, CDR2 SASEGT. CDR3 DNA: TGTGCCAGCAGAGAGGGACTAGCGGGGGAGATGAGCTCCTACAATGAGCAGTTCTTC. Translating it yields CASREGLAGEMSSYNEQFF.

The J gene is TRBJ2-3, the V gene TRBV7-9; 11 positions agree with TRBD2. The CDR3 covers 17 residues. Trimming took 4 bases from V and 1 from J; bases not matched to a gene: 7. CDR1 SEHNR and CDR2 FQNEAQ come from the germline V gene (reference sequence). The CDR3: CASSSPMGLAGTDTQYF. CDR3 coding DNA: TGTGCCAGCAGCTCACCTATGGGACTAGCGGGCACAGATACGCAGTATTTT.

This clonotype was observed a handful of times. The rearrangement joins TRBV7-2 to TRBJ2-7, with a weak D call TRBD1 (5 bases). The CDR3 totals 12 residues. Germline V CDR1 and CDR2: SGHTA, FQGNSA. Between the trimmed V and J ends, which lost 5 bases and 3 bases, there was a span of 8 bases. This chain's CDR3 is CASSHDSYEQYF. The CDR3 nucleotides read TGTGCCAGCAGCCACGACAGCTACGAGCAGTACTTC.

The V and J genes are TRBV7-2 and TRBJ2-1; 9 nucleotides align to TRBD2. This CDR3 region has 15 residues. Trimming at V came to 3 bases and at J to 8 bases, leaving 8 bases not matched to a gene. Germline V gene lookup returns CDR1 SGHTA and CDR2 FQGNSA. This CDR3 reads CASSLGRREGHEQFF. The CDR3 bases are TGTGCCAGCAGCTTGGGTCGGCGGGAGGGCCATGAGCAGTTCTTC.

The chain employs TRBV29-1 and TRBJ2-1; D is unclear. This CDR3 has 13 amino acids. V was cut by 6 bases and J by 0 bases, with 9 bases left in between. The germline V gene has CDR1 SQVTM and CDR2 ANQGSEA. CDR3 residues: CSVGDSSYNEQFF. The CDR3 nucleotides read TGCAGCGTGGGCGATAGCTCCTACAATGAGCAGTTCTTC.

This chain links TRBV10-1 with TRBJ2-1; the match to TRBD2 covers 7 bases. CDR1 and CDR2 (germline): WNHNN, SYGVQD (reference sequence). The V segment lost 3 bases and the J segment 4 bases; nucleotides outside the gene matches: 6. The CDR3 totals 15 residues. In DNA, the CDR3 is TGCGCCAGCAGTGACGGCGGGAGCGCGTACAATGAGCAGTTCTTC. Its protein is CASSDGGSAYNEQFF.

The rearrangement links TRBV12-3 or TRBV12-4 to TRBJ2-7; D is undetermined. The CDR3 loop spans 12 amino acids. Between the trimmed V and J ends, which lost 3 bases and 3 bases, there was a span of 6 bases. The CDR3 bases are TGTGCCAGCAGTTTCTACCTCTACGAGCAGTACTTC. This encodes CASSFYLYEQYF.

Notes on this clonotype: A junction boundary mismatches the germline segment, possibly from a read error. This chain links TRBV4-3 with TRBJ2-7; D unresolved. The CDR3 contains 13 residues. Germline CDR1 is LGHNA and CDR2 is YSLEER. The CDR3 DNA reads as TGCGCCAGCCGCCAAGTGGTAGGCTACGAGCAGTACTTC. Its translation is CASRQVVGYEQYF.

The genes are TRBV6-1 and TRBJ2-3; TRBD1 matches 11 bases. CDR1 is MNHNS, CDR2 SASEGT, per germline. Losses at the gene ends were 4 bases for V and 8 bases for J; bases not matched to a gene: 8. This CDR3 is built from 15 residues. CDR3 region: CASSAGTGGSGTQYF. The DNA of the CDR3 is TGTGCCAGCAGTGCCGGGACAGGGGGTTCCGGTACGCAGTATTTT.

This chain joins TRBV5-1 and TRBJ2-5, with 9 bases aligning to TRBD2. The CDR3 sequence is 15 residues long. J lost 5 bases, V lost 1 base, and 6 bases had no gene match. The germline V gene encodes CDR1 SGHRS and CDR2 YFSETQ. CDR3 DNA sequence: TGCGCCAGCAGCTTGACTCGGCTAGCGGGGGAGACCCAGTACTTC. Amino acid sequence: CASSLTRLAGETQYF.

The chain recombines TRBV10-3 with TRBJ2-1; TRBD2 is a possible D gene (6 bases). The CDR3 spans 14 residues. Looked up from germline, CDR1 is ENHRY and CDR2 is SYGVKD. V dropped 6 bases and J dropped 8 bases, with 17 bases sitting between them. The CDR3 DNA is TGTGCCATCAGAACCGGGACTGAAACGTATGAGCAGTTCTTC. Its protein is CAIRTGTETYEQFF.

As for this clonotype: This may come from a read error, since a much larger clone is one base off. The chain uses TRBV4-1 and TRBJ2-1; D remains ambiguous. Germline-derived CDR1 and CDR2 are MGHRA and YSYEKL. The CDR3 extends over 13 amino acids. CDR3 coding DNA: TGCGCCGGCAGCCAAGGAATATACAATGAGCAGTTCTTC. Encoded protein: CAGSQGIYNEQFF.

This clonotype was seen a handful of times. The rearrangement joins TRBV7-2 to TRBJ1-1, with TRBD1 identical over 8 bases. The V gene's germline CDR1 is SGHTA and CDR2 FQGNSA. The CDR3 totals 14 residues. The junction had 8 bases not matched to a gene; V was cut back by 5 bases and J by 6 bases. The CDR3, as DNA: TGTGCCAGCAGCCCATGGACAGGGTCGGCTGAAGCTTTCTTT. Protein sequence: CASSPWTGSAEAFF.

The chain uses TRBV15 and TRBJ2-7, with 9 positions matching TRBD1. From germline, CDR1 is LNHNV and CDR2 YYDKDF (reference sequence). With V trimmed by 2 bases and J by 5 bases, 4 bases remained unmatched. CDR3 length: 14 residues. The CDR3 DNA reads TGTGCCACCAGCAGAAGGACAGGGGACGACGAGCAGTACTTC. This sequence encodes CATSRRTGDDEQYF.

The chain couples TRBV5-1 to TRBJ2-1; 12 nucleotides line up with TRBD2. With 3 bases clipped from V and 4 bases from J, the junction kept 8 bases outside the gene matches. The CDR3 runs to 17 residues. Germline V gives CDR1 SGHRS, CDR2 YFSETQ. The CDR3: CASSSHGLAGNYNEQFF. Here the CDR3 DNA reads TGCGCCAGCAGCTCCCACGGACTAGCGGGGAATTACAATGAGCAGTTCTTC.